This T cell receptor (beta chain) emerged from a study of T cell changes during pregnancy in multiple sclerosis. TCRdb's table, derived via immunoSEQ multiplex PCR, lists solely in-frame clones and lacks some. The sample contains approximately 70,000 clones, around 92% of which appear only once. CDR3 length equals 17 residues. With V trimmed by 1 base and J by 0 bases, 4 bases remained unmatched. Germline V CDR1 and CDR2: SGHRS, YFSETQ. This specimen consisted of peripheral blood, obtained in the first trimester of pregnancy. The source is a female donor in good health, enrolled as a control in a pregnancy study. The rearrangement joins TRBV5-1 to TRBJ2-1; 10 nucleotides agree with TRBD2. CDR3 residues: CASSLSVAGGSYNEQFF. DNA for the CDR3: TGCGCCAGCAGCTTGAGTGTAGCGGGAGGCTCCTACAATGAGCAGTTCTTC.